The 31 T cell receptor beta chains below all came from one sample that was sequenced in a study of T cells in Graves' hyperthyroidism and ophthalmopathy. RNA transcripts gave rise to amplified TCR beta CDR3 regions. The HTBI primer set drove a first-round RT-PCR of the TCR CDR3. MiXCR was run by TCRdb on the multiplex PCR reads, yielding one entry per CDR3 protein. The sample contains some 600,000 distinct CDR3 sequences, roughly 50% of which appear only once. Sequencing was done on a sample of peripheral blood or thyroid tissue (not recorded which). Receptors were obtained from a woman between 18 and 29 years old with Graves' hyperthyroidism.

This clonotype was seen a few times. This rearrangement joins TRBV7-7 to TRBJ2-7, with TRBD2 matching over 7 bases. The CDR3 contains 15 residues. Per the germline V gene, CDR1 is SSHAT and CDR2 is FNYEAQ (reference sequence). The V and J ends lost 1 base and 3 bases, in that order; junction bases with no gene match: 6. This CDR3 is CASSLVAGEDYEQYF. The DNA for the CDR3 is TGTGCCAGCAGCTTAGTTGCGGGAGAGGACTACGAGCAGTACTTC.

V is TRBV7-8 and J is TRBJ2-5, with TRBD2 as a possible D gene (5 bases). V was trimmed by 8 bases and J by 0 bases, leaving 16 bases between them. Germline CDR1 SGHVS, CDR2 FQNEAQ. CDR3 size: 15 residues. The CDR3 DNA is TGTGCCAGCTCATTGCTCAGCGGCCACCAAGAGACCCAGTACTTC. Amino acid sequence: CASSLLSGHQETQYF.

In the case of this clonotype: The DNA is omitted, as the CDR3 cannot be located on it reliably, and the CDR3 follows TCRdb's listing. CDR3 region: CATSRDGTGSCFF. This chain joins TRBV15 and TRBJ2-2. Germline assignment: CDR1 LNHNV and CDR2 YYDKDF (reference sequence). The CDR3 is 13 amino acids in total, end residues counted.

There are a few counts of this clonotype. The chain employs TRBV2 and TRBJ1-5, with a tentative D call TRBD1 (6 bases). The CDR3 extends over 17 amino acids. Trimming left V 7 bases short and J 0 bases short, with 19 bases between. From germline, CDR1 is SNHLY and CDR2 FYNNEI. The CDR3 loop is CASTEGDKTYSNQPQHF. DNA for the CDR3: TGTGCCAGCACTGAGGGGGACAAGACCTATAGCAATCAGCCCCAGCATTTT.

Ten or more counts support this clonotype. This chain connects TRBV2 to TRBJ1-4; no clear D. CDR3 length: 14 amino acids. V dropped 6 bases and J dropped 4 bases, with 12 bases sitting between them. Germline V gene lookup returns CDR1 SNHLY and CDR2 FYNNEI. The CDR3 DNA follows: TGTGCCAGCAGAAAGACGGTGCTTAATGAAAAACTGTTTTTT. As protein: CASRKTVLNEKLFF.

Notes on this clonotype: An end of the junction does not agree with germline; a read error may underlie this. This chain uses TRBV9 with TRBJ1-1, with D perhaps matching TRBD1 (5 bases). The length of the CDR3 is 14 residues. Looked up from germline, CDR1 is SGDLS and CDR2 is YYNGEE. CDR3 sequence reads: CASSPRTLNTGAFF. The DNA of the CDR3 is TGTGCCAGCAGCCCCAGGACACTGAACACTGGAGCTTTCTTT.

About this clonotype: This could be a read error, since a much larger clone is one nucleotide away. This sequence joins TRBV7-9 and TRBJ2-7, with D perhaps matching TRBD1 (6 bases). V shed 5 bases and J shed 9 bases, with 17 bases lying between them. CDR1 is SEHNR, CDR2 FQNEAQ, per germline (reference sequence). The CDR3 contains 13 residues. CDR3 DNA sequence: TGTGCCAGCAGCCGGACAGAGCTACGAGGGCAGTACTTC. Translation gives CASSRTELRGQYF.

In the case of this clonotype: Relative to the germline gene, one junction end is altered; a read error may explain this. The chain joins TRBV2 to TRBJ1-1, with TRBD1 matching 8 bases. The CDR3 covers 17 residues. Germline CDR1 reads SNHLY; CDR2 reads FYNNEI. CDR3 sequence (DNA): TGTGCCACCAGTGATTCCCCTATGGGACAGGTGAACACTGAAGCTTTCTTT. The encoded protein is CATSDSPMGQVNTEAFF.

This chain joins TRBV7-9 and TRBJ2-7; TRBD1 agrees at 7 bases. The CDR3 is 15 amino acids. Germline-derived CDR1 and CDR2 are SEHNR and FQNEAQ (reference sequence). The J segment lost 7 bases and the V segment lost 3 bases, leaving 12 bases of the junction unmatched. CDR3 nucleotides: TGTGCCAGCAGCTTTGGGACAGACCTTTTACGGGAGCAGTACTTC. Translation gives CASSFGTDLLREQYF. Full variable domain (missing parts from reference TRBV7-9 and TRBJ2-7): DTGVSQNPRHKITKRGQNVTFRCDPISEHNRLYWYRQTLGQGPEFLTYFQNEAQLEKSRLLSDRFSAERPKGSFSTLEIQRTEQGDSAMYLCASSFGTDLLREQYFGPGTRLTVT.

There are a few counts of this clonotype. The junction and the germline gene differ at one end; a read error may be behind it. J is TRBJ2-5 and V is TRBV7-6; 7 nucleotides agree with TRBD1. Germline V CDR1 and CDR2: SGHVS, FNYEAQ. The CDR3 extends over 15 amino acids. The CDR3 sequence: CASSQLQDREQTQYF. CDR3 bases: TGCGCCAGCAGCCAACTTCAAGACAGGGAGCAGACCCAGTACTTC.

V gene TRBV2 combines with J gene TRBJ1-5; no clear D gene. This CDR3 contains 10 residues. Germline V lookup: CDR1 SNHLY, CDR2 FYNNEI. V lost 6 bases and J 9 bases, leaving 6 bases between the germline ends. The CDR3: CASSTRPQHF. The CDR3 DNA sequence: TGTGCCAGCAGCACCCGGCCCCAGCATTTT.

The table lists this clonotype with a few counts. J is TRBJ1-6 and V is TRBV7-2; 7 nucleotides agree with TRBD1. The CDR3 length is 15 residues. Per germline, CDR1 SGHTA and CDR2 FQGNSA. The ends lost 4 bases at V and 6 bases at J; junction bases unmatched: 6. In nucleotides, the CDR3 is TGTGCCAGCAGCTCCCAAGGGGGCCCTAATTCACCCCTCCACTTT. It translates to CASSSQGGPNSPLHF. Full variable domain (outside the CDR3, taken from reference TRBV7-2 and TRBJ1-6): GAGVSQSPSNKVTEKGKDVELRCDPISGHTALYWYRQSLGQGLEFLIYFQGNSAPDKSGLPSDRFSAERTGGSVSTLTIQRTQQEDSAVYLCASSSQGGPNSPLHFGNGTRLTVT.

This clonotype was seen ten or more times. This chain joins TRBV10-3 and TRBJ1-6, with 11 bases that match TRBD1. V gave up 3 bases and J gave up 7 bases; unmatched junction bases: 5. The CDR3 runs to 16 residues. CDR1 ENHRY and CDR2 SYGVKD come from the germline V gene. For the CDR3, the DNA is TGTGCCATCAGTGACGGACAGGGGGCTTCAAATTCACCCCTCCACTTT. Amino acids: CAISDGQGASNSPLHF.

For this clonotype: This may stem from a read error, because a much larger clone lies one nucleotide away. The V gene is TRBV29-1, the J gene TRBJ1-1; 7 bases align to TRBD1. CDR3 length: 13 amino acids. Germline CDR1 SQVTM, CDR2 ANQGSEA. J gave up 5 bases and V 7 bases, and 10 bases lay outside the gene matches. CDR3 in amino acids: CSAVGGVWTEAFF. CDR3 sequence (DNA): TGCAGCGCTGTAGGGGGCGTTTGGACTGAAGCTTTCTTT.

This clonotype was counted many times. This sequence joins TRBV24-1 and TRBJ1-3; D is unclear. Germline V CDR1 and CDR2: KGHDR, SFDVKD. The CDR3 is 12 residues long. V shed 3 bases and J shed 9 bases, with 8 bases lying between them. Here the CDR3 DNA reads TGTGCCACCAGTGATCCGGGTACCACCATATATTTT. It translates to CATSDPGTTIYF.

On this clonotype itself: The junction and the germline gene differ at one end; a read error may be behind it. The CDR3 here is CSACGTGDTEAF. In nucleotides, the CDR3 is TGCAGCGCGTGCGGGACAGGGGACACTGAAGCTTTC. The chain has TRBV29-1 and TRBJ2-6, with 10 bases that match TRBD1. CDR3 size: 12 residues. Germline CDR1 SQVTM, CDR2 ANQGSEA.

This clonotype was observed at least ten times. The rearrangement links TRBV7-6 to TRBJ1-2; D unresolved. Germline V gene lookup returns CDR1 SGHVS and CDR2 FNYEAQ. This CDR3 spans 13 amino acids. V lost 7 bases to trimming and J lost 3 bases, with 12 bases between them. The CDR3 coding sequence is TGTGCCAGCAAGGAGATTGGGGACTATGGCTACACCTTC. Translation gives CASKEIGDYGYTF.

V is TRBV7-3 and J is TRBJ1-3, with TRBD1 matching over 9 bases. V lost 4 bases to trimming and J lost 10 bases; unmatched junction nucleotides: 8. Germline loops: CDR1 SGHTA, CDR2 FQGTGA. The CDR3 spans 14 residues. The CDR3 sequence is CASSSSGTGSTIYF. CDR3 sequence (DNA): TGTGCCAGCAGCTCCTCCGGGACAGGGAGTACCATATATTTT.

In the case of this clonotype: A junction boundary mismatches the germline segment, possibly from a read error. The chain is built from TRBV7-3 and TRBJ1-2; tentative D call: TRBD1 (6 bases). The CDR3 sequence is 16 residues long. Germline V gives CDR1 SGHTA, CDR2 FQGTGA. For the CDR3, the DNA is TGCGCCAGCAGCCACTTACAGGGAGACGGGTCCTATGGCTACACCTTC. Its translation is CASSHLQGDGSYGYTF.

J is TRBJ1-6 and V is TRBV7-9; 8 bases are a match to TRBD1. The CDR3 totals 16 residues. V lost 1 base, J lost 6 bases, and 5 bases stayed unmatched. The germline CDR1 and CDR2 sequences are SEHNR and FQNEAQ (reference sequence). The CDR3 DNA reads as TGTGCCAGCAGCTTAGGACAGGGGAGTACTAATTCACCCCTCCACTTT. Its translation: CASSLGQGSTNSPLHF.

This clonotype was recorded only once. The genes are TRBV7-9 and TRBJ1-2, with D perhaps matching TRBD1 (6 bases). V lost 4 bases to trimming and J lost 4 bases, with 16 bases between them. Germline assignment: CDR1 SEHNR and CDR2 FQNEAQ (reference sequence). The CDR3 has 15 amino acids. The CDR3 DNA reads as TGTGCCAGCAGCTCCGCACAGGGAACCTTCTATGGCTACACCTTC. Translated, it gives CASSSAQGTFYGYTF.

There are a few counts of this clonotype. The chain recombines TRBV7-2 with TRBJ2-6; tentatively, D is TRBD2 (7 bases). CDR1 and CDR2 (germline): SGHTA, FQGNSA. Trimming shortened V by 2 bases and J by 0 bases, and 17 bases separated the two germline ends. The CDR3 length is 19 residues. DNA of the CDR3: TGTGCCAGCAGCTTATCGGGGGGCGCAGGAACCTCTGGGGCCAACGTCCTGACTTTC. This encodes CASSLSGGAGTSGANVLTF. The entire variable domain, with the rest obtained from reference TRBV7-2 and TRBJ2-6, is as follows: GAGVSQSPSNKVTEKGKDVELRCDPISGHTALYWYRQSLGQGLEFLIYFQGNSAPDKSGLPSDRFSAERTGGSVSTLTIQRTQQEDSAVYLCASSLSGGAGTSGANVLTFGAGSRLTVL.

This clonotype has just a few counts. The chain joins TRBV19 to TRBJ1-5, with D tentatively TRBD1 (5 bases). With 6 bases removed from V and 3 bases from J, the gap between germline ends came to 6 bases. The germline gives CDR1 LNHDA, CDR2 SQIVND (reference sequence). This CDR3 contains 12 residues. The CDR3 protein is CASRDNNQPQHF. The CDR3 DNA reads TGTGCCAGTAGGGACAACAATCAGCCCCAGCATTTT.

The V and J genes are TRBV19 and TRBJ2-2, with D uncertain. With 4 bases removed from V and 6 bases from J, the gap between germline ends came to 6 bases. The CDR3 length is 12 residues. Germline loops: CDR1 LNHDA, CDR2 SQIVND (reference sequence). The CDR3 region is CASSTPPGELFF. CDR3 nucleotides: TGTGCCAGTAGTACCCCTCCCGGGGAGCTGTTTTTT.

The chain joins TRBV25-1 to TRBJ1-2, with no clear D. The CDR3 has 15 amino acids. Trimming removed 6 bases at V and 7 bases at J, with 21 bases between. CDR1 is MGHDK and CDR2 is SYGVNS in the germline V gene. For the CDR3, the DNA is TGTGCCAGCAGCCAAGATGGCAGTTATGGATTTGGCTACACCTTC. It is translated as CASSQDGSYGFGYTF.

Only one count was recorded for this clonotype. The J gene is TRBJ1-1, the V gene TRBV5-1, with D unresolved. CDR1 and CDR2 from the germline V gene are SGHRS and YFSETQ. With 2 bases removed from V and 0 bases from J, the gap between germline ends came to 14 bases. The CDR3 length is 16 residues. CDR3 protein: CASSFNLRQMNTEAFF. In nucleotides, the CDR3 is TGCGCCAGCAGCTTTAACCTCCGGCAAATGAACACTGAAGCTTTCTTT.

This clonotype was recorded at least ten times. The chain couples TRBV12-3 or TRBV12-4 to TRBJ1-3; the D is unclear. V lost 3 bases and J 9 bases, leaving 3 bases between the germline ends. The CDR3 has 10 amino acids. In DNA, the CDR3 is TGTGCCAGCAGTTTGGGCACCATATATTTT. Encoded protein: CASSLGTIYF.

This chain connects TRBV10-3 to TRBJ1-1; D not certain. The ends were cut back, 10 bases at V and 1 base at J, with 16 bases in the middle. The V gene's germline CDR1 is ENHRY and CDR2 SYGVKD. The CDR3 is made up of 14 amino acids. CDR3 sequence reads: CASNVFTENTEAFF. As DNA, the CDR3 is TGTGCCAGCAACGTATTTACAGAGAACACTGAAGCTTTCTTT.

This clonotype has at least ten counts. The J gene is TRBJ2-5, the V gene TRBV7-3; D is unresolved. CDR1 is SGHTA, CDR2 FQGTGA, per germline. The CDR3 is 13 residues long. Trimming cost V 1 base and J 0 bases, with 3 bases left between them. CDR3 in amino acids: CASSLSNQETQYF. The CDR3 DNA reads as TGTGCCAGCAGCTTAAGTAACCAAGAGACCCAGTACTTC.

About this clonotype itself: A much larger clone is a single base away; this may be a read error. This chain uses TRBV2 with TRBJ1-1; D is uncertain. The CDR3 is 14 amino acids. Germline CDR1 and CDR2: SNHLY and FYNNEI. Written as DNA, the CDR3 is TGTGCCAGCAGTAAAGCGGAAACCAACACTGAAGCTTTCTTT. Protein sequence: CASSKAETNTEAFF.

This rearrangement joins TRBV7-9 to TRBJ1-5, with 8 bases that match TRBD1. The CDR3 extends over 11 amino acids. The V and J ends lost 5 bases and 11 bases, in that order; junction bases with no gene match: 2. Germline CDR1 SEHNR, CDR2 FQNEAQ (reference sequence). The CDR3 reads CASSMDRAQHF. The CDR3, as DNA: TGTGCCAGCAGCATGGACAGGGCCCAGCATTTT. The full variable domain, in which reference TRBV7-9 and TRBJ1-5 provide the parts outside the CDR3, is DTGVSQNPRHKITKRGQNVTFRCDPISEHNRLYWYRQTLGQGPEFLTYFQNEAQLEKSRLLSDRFSAERPKGSFSTLEIQRTEQGDSAMYLCASSMDRAQHFGDGTRLSIL.